The text below deals with one T cell receptor (beta chain). As yet, its antigen is unknown. The CDR3 covers 12 residues. Germline lookup yields CDR1 SQVTM and CDR2 ANQGSEA. Trimming removed 7 bases from V and 8 bases from J; junction bases left unmatched: 6. Researchers tagged individual cDNA molecules with unique molecular identifiers. Each CDR3 protein is one row after TCRdb ran MiXCR on the 5' RACE reads. Altogether roughly 110,000 distinct CDR3 sequences are present, approximately 12% being singletons, with the ten largest covering more than 6.5%. These data are taken from a study of early T cells in non-severe SARS-CoV-2 infection. Turning to the study itself: With bulk RNA from unsorted whole blood as input, sequencing yielded unpaired chains.

Overall study results and limits: Matching results from VDJdb favored anti-spike CD8 responses, leaving private and CD4 specificities undetected.

This TCR derives from an adult who was a healthcare worker with PCR-confirmed SARS-CoV-2 infection or an uninfected control (not recorded which). The chain couples TRBV29-1 to TRBJ1-4, with TRBD1 matching 8 bases. Sequencing input: whole blood. The DNA for the CDR3 is TGCAGCGGGGGACAGGCTGGAGAAAAACTGTTTTTT. This sequence encodes CSGGQAGEKLFF.